This record concerns one TCR beta chain sequence. Its antigen is not known. The data originate from a study of shared clonotypes between healthy human individuals. Study background: Per donor, CD8 memory used one plate, CD8 naive used two, CD4 memory used three and CD4 naive used three. Overall study results and limits: Memory subsets generally showed smaller estimated richness than naive subsets did.

Profiling relied on immunoSEQ multiplex PCR, and the TCRdb table lists in-frame clones only, not all of them. The table includes approximately 2.5 million clones, more than 90% detected once. Germline V gene data show CDR1 as MNHNS and CDR2 as SASEGT. The V end lost 4 bases, the J end lost 6 bases, and 16 bases lay between the germline ends. The CDR3 totals 14 residues. The receptor was derived from a man aged 18-30 years in good health. The specimen sequenced was naive CD4+ T cells sorted from blood. Sample subset: CD45RA+ positively selected. J is TRBJ2-7 and V is TRBV6-1; D remains ambiguous. In nucleotides, the CDR3 is TGTGCCAGCAGTGGCCAAGGCCACCCGGCCGAGCAGTACTTC. Amino acids: CASSGQGHPAEQYF.